Included here is one T cell receptor beta chain sequence, with context. Its specificity is unknown. TCRdb reprocessed the 5' RACE reads and stores each CDR3 protein as one record, lacking DNA. Here the sample table reports 140,000 or so distinct CDR3 sequences. This CDR3 comprises 15 residues. CDR1 MGHRA and CDR2 YSYEKL come from the germline V gene. The data originate from a study of T cells expressing NK-cell markers. The study, taken as a whole, reports: There were a handful of donors in whom these clonotypes also led the CD3+CD56-NKG2C+ fraction.

The receptor comes from a man aged 18 to 35 in good health. The genes are TRBV4-1 and TRBJ2-1; TCRdb selects TRBD1, and the lack of DNA leaves this call unchecked. Material: blood T cells: a sorted CD56 or NKG2C T cell subset, CD4+ or CD8+ T cells, or bulk PBMC T cells (not recorded which). This CDR3 is CASSQEWGGANEQFF.